Listed here are 30 T cell receptor beta chains from one sample, sequenced in a study of CD8+ T cells in alopecia areata. Isolated RNA was reverse transcribed into cDNA used as the sequencing template. Produced via immunoSEQ multiplex PCR; TCRdb's table is partial and in-frame only. The table shows approximately 220,000 clones, with 35% to 40% occurring only once. Noted treatment: oral pan-JAK inhibitor, 5-10 mg twice daily. The material sequenced was CD4+ T cells sorted from blood, taken between weeks 30 and 35, from a patient treated with tofacitinib. These receptors originate from a human donor with alopecia areata.

The gene calls are TRBV25-1 and TRBJ1-4; D gene unclear. Trimming removed 7 bases from V and 8 bases from J, with 5 bases in between. The germline V gene has CDR1 MGHDK and CDR2 SYGVNS. The CDR3 is 10 residues long. The CDR3 protein is CASKPEKLFF. The CDR3 nucleotides read TGTGCCAGCAAACCGGAAAAACTGTTTTTT.

The gene calls are TRBV29-1 and TRBJ1-1; no firm D call. V was cut by 6 bases and J by 0 bases, with 11 bases left in between. The CDR3 length is 13 residues. CDR1 SQVTM and CDR2 ANQGSEA come from the germline V gene. The CDR3 sequence: CSVARMLNTEAFF. CDR3 nucleotide sequence: TGCAGCGTAGCGAGGATGCTGAACACTGAAGCTTTCTTT.

The chain couples TRBV5-1 to TRBJ2-2, with a possible D match to TRBD2 (5 bases). Germline values: CDR1 SGHRS, CDR2 YFSETQ. The V and J ends lost 0 bases and 1 base respectively, with 10 bases between them. This CDR3 has 16 amino acids. CDR3 DNA sequence: TGCGCCAGCAGCTTGGTTTCGGGAATGAACACCGGGGAGCTGTTTTTT. The encoded protein is CASSLVSGMNTGELFF.

The V and J genes are TRBV7-2 and TRBJ1-1, with D possibly TRBD1 on 5 matching bases. V lost 3 bases and J 1 base, leaving 12 bases between the germline ends. Germline V gene lookup returns CDR1 SGHTA and CDR2 FQGNSA. The CDR3 is 15 residues long. The chain's CDR3 is CASSFIKGANTEAFF. The CDR3 DNA follows: TGTGCCAGCAGCTTCATTAAAGGGGCGAACACTGAAGCTTTCTTT.

The genes are TRBV7-9 and TRBJ2-5; D is perhaps TRBD1 (7 bases). V was clipped by 2 bases and J by 6 bases, with 22 bases between them. The CDR3 totals 17 residues. Germline CDR1 reads SEHNR; CDR2 reads FQNEAQ (reference sequence). CDR3 nucleotides: TGTGCCAGCAGCTTACCCGTGTTTGGAGGGGGCGAAAAGACCCAGTACTTC. Translating gives CASSLPVFGGGEKTQYF.

The V gene is TRBV6-5, the J gene TRBJ2-5; D might be TRBD2 (5 bases). The CDR3 totals 13 residues. V was trimmed by 6 bases and J by 4 bases, leaving 12 bases between them. The germline gives CDR1 MNHEY, CDR2 SVGAGI. For the CDR3, the DNA is TGTGCCAGCAGCCTCGGGATCAGAGAGACCCAGTACTTC. It codes for CASSLGIRETQYF.

This clone has more than one count but fewer than ten. The chain links TRBV5-6 to TRBJ2-1; no reliable D call. Germline V CDR1 and CDR2: SGHDT, YYEEEE. Trimming shortened V by 0 bases and J by 3 bases, and 10 bases separated the two germline ends. CDR3 length: 15 residues. CDR3 coding DNA: TGTGCCAGCAGCTTGGTCCCAGTTATCTACAATGAGCAGTTCTTC. This encodes CASSLVPVIYNEQFF.

There are a few counts of this clone. The chain employs TRBV5-4 and TRBJ1-2; a possible D gene is TRBD1 (5 bases). The CDR3 sequence is 15 residues long. CDR1 SGHNT and CDR2 YYREEE come from the germline V gene (reference sequence). The V end lost 9 bases, the J end lost 9 bases, and 27 bases lay between the germline ends. The CDR3 bases are TGTGCCACTTCACGAGACCAGGGATTGTTCGTGAGCTACACCTTC. Translation: CATSRDQGLFVSYTF.

This clone came up a few times. This CDR3 reads CASTDRVVYNEQFF. The CDR3 coding sequence is TGTGCCAGTACAGACAGGGTGGTCTACAATGAGCAGTTCTTC. V is TRBV19 and J is TRBJ2-1; 7 nucleotides line up with TRBD1. After removal of 7 bases from V and 3 bases from J, the junction contained 6 bases not matched to a gene. Looked up from germline, CDR1 is LNHDA and CDR2 is SQIVND (reference sequence). This CDR3 has 14 amino acids.

The V call is TRBV27, the J call TRBJ1-1; TRBD1 aligns across 8 bases. The CDR3 runs 14 residues. CDR1 is MNHEY, CDR2 SMNVEV, per germline (reference sequence). With V trimmed by 5 bases and J by 8 bases, 10 bases remained unmatched. The chain's CDR3 is CASSPRQGWGEAFF. In nucleotides, the CDR3 is TGTGCCAGCAGTCCACGACAGGGGTGGGGCGAAGCTTTCTTT.

V is TRBV30 and J is TRBJ2-1; 8 positions agree with TRBD2. The germline V gene has CDR1 GTSNPN and CDR2 SVGIG (reference sequence). The CDR3 has 16 residues. V gave up 0 bases and J gave up 4 bases; unmatched junction bases: 8. CDR3 bases: TGTGCCTGGAGTGTCGTAGGGACTAGGCTTTACAATGAGCAGTTCTTC. This codes for CAWSVVGTRLYNEQFF.

This chain links TRBV19 with TRBJ1-2; 7 bases match TRBD1. CDR1 and CDR2 from the germline V gene are LNHDA and SQIVND (reference sequence). The V and J ends lost 5 bases and 4 bases, in that order; junction bases with no gene match: 10. The CDR3 loop spans 15 amino acids. The CDR3 nucleotides read TGTGCCAGTAGTTGGACAGGCCCCGAGGGCTATGGCTACACCTTC. This sequence encodes CASSWTGPEGYGYTF.

The chain uses TRBV5-4 and TRBJ1-2; 7 positions agree with TRBD1. The CDR3 is 14 amino acids. The germline V gene encodes CDR1 SGHNT and CDR2 YYREEE (reference sequence). J was trimmed by 5 bases and V by 1 base; bases with no gene match: 5. In DNA form, the CDR3 reads TGTGCCAGCAGCTTGAACGGCAGGGGGTATGGCTACACCTTC. This encodes CASSLNGRGYGYTF. Full variable domain (remainder filled in from reference TRBV5-4 and TRBJ1-2): ETGVTQSPTHLIKTRGQQVTLRCSSQSGHNTVSWYQQALGQGPQFIFQYYREEENGRGNFPPRFSGLQFPNYSSELNVNALELDDSALYLCASSLNGRGYGYTFGSGTRLTVV.

This clone has more than one count but fewer than ten. The chain recombines TRBV29-1 with TRBJ1-2, with unresolved D. Germline loops: CDR1 SQVTM, CDR2 ANQGSEA. Between the trimmed V and J ends, which lost 2 bases and 1 base, there was a span of 2 bases. The CDR3 runs 11 residues. CDR3 amino acids: CSVEHNYGYTF. The CDR3 DNA reads TGCAGCGTTGAACATAACTATGGCTACACCTTC.

The J gene is TRBJ2-3, the V gene TRBV7-9, with D unresolved. From germline, CDR1 is SEHNR and CDR2 FQNEAQ (reference sequence). V lost 8 bases and J lost 0, with 12 bases in between. This CDR3 comprises 14 residues. In DNA, the CDR3 is TGTGCCAGCGGGCAGACACTTAGCACAGATACGCAGTATTTT. It translates to CASGQTLSTDTQYF.

This rearrangement joins TRBV30 to TRBJ1-2, with 10 bases aligning to TRBD1. The CDR3 length is 14 residues. Germline trimming cut 2 bases from V and 2 bases from J; bases unmatched to any gene: 2. Germline values: CDR1 GTSNPN, CDR2 SVGIG (reference sequence). CDR3 sequence reads: CAWSPGQGNYGYTF. CDR3 in DNA: TGTGCCTGGAGTCCGGGACAGGGGAACTATGGCTACACCTTC. The full variable domain, rest sourced from reference TRBV30 and TRBJ1-2, is SQTIHQWPATLVQPVGSPLSLECTVEGTSNPNLYWYRQAAGRGLQLLFYSVGIGQISSEVPQNLSASRPQDRQFILSSKKLLLSDSGFYLCAWSPGQGNYGYTFGSGTRLTVV.

This clone was counted only a few times. The chain is built from TRBV18 and TRBJ2-1, with D possibly matching TRBD1 (6 bases). CDR1 and CDR2 (germline): KGHSH, LQKENI. The CDR3 extends over 14 amino acids. Trimming removed 1 base from V and 8 bases from J, with 12 bases in between. In nucleotides, the CDR3 is TGTGCCAGCTCACCACGTACAGGGACCGATGAGCAGTTCTTC. It yields the protein CASSPRTGTDEQFF.

In this sample, this clone turned up a few times. The chain couples TRBV7-9 to TRBJ1-1; unclear D gene. Germline V CDR1 and CDR2: SEHNR, FQNEAQ (reference sequence). There are 15 residues in the CDR3. V was pared by 5 bases and J by 5 bases, with 18 bases between. CDR3 region: CASSPSARSGTEAFF. The CDR3 DNA sequence: TGTGCCAGCAGCCCGTCGGCCCGGAGCGGGACTGAAGCTTTCTTT. The entire variable domain, with the rest obtained from reference TRBV7-9 and TRBJ1-1, is as follows: DTGVSQNPRHKITKRGQNVTFRCDPISEHNRLYWYRQTLGQGPEFLTYFQNEAQLEKSRLLSDRFSAERPKGSFSTLEIQRTEQGDSAMYLCASSPSARSGTEAFFGQGTRLTVV.

This clone has only a few counts. The chain uses TRBV2 and TRBJ1-2; possibly TRBD1 for D (5 bases). Germline V gene sequence: CDR1 SNHLY, CDR2 FYNNEI. This CDR3 is 13 amino acids long. V was trimmed by 9 bases and J by 3 bases, leaving 14 bases between them. The CDR3 spells CARRQQQDYGYTF. The CDR3 DNA sequence: TGTGCCAGACGACAGCAACAAGACTATGGCTACACCTTC.

This clone has only a few counts. This sequence joins TRBV6-1 and TRBJ2-2, with D perhaps TRBD1 or TRBD2 (7 bases each). The CDR3 is 15 residues long. Germline CDR1 reads MNHNS; CDR2 reads SASEGT. Trimming shortened V by 4 bases and J by 6 bases, and 15 bases separated the two germline ends. The CDR3 sequence: CASSAAGGDSGELFF. The DNA of the CDR3 is TGTGCCAGCAGTGCTGCAGGGGGGGACTCCGGGGAGCTGTTTTTT.

The chain is built from TRBV29-1 and TRBJ2-5; D gene uncertain. V was pared by 3 bases and J by 1 base, with 15 bases between. CDR3 length: 15 residues. Germline values: CDR1 SQVTM, CDR2 ANQGSEA. The CDR3 sequence: CSVDGVRAPQETQYF. CDR3 in DNA: TGCAGCGTTGATGGTGTCCGGGCCCCCCAAGAGACCCAGTACTTC.

The rearrangement links TRBV2 to TRBJ2-4; D is ambiguous. Germline CDR1 and CDR2: SNHLY and FYNNEI. Trimming removed 7 bases at V and 4 bases at J, with 11 bases between. The length of the CDR3 is 13 residues. CDR3 protein: CASTLAGKNIQYF. The DNA of the CDR3 is TGTGCCAGCACCCTGGCAGGAAAAAACATTCAGTACTTC.

With respect to this clone: Other DNA sequences from this sample encode an identical CDR3 as well. The chain is built from TRBV5-1 and TRBJ2-7; no clear D gene. The CDR3 is 15 amino acids. The germline V gene encodes CDR1 SGHRS and CDR2 YFSETQ. Trimming shortened V by 0 bases and J by 0 bases, and 10 bases separated the two germline ends. The CDR3 nucleotides are TGCGCCAGCAGCTTGGACGGTTGGAGCTCCTACGAGCAGTACTTC. It codes for CASSLDGWSSYEQYF.

This clone came up a few times. The chain links TRBV6-5 to TRBJ2-7; 9 bases agree with TRBD1. The germline V gene has CDR1 MNHEY and CDR2 SVGAGI. V was pared by 4 bases and J by 0 bases, with 4 bases of the junction left unmatched. This CDR3 is 15 amino acids long. The CDR3 nucleotides read TGTGCCAGCAGTTCCGGGACAGGGTACTCCTACGAGCAGTACTTC. Encoded protein: CASSSGTGYSYEQYF.

The chain combines TRBV6-5 with TRBJ1-2, with 10 bases matching TRBD1. Looked up from germline, CDR1 is MNHEY and CDR2 is SVGAGI. This CDR3 is 14 amino acids long. The trim removed 6 bases at V and 4 bases at J, leaving 5 bases unmatched. The CDR3 loop is CASRKDRGFYGYTF. DNA of the CDR3: TGTGCCAGCAGAAAGGACAGGGGGTTCTATGGCTACACCTTC.

V is TRBV14 and J is TRBJ2-3; D might be TRBD2 (5 bases). Trimming left V 2 bases short and J 5 bases short, with 8 bases between. The germline gives CDR1 SGHDN, CDR2 FVKESK. The CDR3 spans 13 residues. The CDR3 region is CASSQLGRDTQYF. As DNA, the CDR3 is TGTGCCAGCAGCCAATTGGGGAGAGATACGCAGTATTTT.

In this sample, this clone turned up a few times. This sequence joins TRBV19 and TRBJ2-2; TRBD2 agrees at 7 bases. This CDR3 is built from 15 residues. The germline gives CDR1 LNHDA, CDR2 SQIVND (reference sequence). The J segment lost 2 bases and the V segment lost 7 bases, leaving 7 bases of the junction unmatched. The CDR3 here is CASTRGEGNTGELFF. CDR3 coding DNA: TGTGCCAGTACTCGGGGGGAGGGAAACACCGGGGAGCTGTTTTTT.

The rearrangement links TRBV7-2 to TRBJ2-7; D call uncertain. Germline V gene data show CDR1 as SGHTA and CDR2 as FQGNSA. Trimming cost V 2 bases and J 3 bases, with 11 bases left between them. The CDR3 totals 14 residues. CDR3 sequence reads: CASSLIGQFYEQYF. The CDR3 nucleotides read TGTGCCAGCAGCTTAATAGGGCAGTTCTACGAGCAGTACTTC.

This clone was detected only once. The chain is built from TRBV6-5 and TRBJ2-3; D remains ambiguous. The CDR3 totals 12 residues. Per the germline V gene, CDR1 is MNHEY and CDR2 is SVGAGI. The germline V and J ends were trimmed by 5 bases and 2 bases, with 5 bases remaining between them. The CDR3 loop reads CASSRSTDTQYF. As DNA, the CDR3 is TGTGCCAGCAGTAGATCCACAGATACGCAGTATTTT.

The rearrangement uses TRBV30 and TRBJ1-1; the D gene is possibly TRBD1 (5 bases). The V and J ends lost 0 bases and 5 bases respectively, with 10 bases between them. CDR3 size: 13 residues. Germline V lookup: CDR1 GTSNPN, CDR2 SVGIG (reference sequence). CDR3 bases: TGTGCCTGGAGTGTTTGGGGACGGACTGAAGCTTTCTTT. Its translation is CAWSVWGRTEAFF.